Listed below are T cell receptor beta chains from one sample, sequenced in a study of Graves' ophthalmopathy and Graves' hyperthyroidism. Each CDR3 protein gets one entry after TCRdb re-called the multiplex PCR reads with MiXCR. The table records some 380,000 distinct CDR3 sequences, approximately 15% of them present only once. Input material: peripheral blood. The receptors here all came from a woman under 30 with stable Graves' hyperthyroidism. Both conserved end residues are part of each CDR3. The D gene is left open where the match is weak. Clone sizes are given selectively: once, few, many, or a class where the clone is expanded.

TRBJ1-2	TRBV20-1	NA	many	CSANEGWSGYTF	TGCAGTGCGAATGAGGGATGGTCTGGCTACACCTTC
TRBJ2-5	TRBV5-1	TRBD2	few	CASSLGSAGGPQETQYF	TGCGCCAGCAGCTTGGGGTCTGCGGGGGGGCCGCAAGAGACCCAGTACTTC
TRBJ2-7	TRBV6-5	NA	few	CASSYGDKTYEQYF	TGTGCCAGCAGTTACGGGGACAAAACCTACGAGCAGTACTTC
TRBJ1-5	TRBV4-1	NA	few	CASSQVVISGQPQHF	TGCGCCAGCAGCCAAGTTGTAATATCAGGTCAGCCCCAGCATTTT
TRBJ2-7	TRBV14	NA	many	CASNVGGVYEQYF	TGTGCCAGCAACGTGGGGGGCGTCTACGAGCAGTACTTC
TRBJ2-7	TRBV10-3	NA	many	CAISGQEGTIEQYF	TGTGCCATCAGTGGGCAGGAGGGTACGATAGAGCAGTACTTC
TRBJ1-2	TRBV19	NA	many	CASRPQGTKRYTF	TGTGCCAGTAGGCCACAGGGCACCAAGCGGTACACCTTC
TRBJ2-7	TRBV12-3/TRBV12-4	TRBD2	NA	CASSRIAGDRIYEQYF	TGTGCCAGCAGCCGCATCGCGGGAGACCGAATCTACGAGCAGTACTTC
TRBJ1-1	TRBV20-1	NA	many	CSARGAGGVTEAFF	TGCAGTGCTAGAGGGGCGGGGGGGGTCACTGAAGCTTTCTTT
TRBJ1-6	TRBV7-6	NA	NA	CASSLIRASSLSSYNSPLHF	TGTGCCAGCAGCTTGATTCGCGCCTCGAGTCTATCCTCCTATAATTCACCCCTCCACTTT